This T cell receptor beta chain was sequenced for a study of OX40 agonist ivuxolimab in advanced cancers. Whole-study context: Ivuxolimab is an agonistic anti-OX40 (CD134) antibody, and patients were treated with it.

The CDR3 consists of 13 residues. V lost 3 bases to trimming and J lost 1 base, with 6 bases between them. Looked up from germline, CDR1 is WNHNN and CDR2 is SYGVQD (reference sequence). Profiled with immunoSEQ multiplex PCR; TCRdb holds only in-frame clones, not every one. The sample includes tens of thousands of clones, approximately 83% of them seen just once. This sequence joins TRBV10-1 and TRBJ2-5; possibly TRBD1 for D (5 bases). This TCR was recovered from an adult with an advanced solid tumor such as melanoma, head and neck, liver or kidney cancer. This sample comprised CD4+ or CD8+ T cells sorted from blood, obtained in a trial of the OX40 agonist ivuxolimab. CDR3 residues: CASSDDSQETQYF. The CDR3 region has the DNA TGCGCCAGCAGTGATGACAGCCAAGAGACCCAGTACTTC.